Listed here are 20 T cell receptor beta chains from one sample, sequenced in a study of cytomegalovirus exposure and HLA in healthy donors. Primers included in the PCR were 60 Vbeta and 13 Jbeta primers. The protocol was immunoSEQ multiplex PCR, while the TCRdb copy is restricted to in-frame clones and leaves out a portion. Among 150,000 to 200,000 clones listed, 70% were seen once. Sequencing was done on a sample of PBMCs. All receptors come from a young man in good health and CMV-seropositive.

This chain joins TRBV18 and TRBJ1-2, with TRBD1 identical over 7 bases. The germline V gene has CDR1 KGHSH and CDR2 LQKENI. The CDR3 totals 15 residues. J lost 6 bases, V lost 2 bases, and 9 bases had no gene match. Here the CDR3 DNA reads TGTGCCAGCTCACCAAACCCTCAGGGGGGAAATGGCTACACCTTC. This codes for CASSPNPQGGNGYTF. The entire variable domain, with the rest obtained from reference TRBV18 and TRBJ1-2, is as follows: NAGVMQNPRHLVRRRGQEARLRCSPMKGHSHVYWYRQLPEEGLKFMVYLQKENIIDESGMPKERFSAEFPKEGPSILRIQQVVRGDSAAYFCASSPNPQGGNGYTFGSGTRLTVV.

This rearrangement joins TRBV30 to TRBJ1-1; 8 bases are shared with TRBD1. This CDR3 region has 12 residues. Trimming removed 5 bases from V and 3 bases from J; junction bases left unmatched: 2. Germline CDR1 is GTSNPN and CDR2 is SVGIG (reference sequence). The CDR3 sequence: CAWGQGYTEAFF. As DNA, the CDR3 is TGTGCCTGGGGACAGGGTTACACTGAAGCTTTCTTT.

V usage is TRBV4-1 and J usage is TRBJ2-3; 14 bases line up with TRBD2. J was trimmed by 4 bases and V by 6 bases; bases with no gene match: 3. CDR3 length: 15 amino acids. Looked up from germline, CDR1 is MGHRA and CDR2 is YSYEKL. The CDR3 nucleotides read TGCGCCAGCAGGCAGACTAGCGGGAGGGCAGATACGCAGTATTTT. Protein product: CASRQTSGRADTQYF.

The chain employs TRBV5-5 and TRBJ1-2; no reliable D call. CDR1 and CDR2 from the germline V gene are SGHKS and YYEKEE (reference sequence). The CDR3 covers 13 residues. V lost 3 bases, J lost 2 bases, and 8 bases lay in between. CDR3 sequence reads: CASSSDLNYGYTF. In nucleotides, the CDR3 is TGTGCCAGCAGCTCGGACTTAAACTATGGCTACACCTTC.

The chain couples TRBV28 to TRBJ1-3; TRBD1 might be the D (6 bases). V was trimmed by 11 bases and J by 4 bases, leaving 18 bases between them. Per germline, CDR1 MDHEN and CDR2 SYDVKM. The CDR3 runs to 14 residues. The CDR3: CAVLRGGSGNTIYF. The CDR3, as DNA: TGTGCCGTCCTTCGCGGGGGCTCAGGAAACACCATATATTTT.

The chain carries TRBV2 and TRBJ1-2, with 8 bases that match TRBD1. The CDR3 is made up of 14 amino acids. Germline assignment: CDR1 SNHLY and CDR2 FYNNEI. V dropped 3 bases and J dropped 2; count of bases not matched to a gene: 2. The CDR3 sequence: CASSDRGQNYGYTF. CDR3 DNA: TGTGCCAGCAGTGACAGGGGGCAGAACTATGGCTACACCTTC.

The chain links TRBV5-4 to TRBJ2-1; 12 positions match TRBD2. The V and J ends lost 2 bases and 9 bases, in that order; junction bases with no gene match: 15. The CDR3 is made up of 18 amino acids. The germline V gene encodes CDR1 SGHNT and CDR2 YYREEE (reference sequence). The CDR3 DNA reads TGTGCCAGCAGCTTATTCCTAGCGGGGGGGCAGGCGATAGGTGAGCAGTTCTTC. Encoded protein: CASSLFLAGGQAIGEQFF. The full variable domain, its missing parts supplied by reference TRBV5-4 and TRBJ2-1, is ETGVTQSPTHLIKTRGQQVTLRCSSQSGHNTVSWYQQALGQGPQFIFQYYREEENGRGNFPPRFSGLQFPNYSSELNVNALELDDSALYLCASSLFLAGGQAIGEQFFGPGTRLTVL.

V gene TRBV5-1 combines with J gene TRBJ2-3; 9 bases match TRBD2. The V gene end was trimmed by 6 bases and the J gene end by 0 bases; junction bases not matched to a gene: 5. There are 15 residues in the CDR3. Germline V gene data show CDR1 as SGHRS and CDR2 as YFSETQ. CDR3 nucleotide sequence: TGCGCCAGCACGGCTAGCGGGGCCAGCACAGATACGCAGTATTTT. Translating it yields CASTASGASTDTQYF.

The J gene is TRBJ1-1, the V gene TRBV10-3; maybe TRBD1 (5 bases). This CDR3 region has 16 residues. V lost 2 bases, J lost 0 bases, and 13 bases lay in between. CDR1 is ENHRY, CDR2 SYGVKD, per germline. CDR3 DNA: TGTGCCATCAGTGAGCGGGGGGGAGAGATGAACACTGAAGCTTTCTTT. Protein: CAISERGGEMNTEAFF.

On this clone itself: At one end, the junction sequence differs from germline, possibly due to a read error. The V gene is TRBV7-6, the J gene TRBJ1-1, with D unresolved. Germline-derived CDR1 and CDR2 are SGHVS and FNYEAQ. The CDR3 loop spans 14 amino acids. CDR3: CASSLVGLNAEAFF. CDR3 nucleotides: TGTGCCAGCAGCTTAGTGGGCCTGAACGCTGAAGCTTTCTTT.

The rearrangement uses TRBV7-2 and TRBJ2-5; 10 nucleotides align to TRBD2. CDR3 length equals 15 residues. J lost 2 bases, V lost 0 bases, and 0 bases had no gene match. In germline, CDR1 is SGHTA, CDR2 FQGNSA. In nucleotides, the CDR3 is TGTGCCAGCAGCTTAGCTAGCGGGGGGCAAGAGACCCAGTACTTC. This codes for CASSLASGGQETQYF. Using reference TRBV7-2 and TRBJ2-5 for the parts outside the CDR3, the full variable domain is GAGVSQSPSNKVTEKGKDVELRCDPISGHTALYWYRQSLGQGLEFLIYFQGNSAPDKSGLPSDRFSAERTGGSVSTLTIQRTQQEDSAVYLCASSLASGGQETQYFGPGTRLLVL.

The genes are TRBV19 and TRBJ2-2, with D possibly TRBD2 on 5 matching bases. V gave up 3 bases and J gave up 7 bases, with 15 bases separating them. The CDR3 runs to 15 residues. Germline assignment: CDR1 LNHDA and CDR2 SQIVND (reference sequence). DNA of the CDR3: TGTGCCAGTAGTATTATCAGTCGGGGTTACGGGGAGCTGTTTTTT. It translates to CASSIISRGYGELFF.

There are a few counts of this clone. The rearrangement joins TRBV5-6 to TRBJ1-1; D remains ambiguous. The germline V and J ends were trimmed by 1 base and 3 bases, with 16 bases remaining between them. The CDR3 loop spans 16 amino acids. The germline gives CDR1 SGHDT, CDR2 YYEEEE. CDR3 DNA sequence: TGTGCCAGCAGCTTGTTCCGAGGAATTACGGACACTGAAGCTTTCTTT. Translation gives CASSLFRGITDTEAFF.

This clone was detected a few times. The CDR3: CASSFKGGSNQPQHF. The CDR3 DNA follows: TGTGCCAGCAGCTTCAAGGGAGGGAGCAATCAGCCCCAGCATTTT. The J gene is TRBJ1-5, the V gene TRBV5-6; D remains ambiguous. Germline V gene sequence: CDR1 SGHDT, CDR2 YYEEEE. With 2 bases removed from V and 1 base from J, the gap between germline ends came to 10 bases. This CDR3 contains 15 residues.

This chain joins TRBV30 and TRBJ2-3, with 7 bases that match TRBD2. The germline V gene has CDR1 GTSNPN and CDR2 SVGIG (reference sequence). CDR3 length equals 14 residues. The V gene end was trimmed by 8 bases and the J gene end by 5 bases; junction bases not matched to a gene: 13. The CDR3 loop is CAQSGAGVGDTQYF. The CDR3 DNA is TGTGCCCAATCCGGGGCGGGGGTGGGAGATACGCAGTATTTT.

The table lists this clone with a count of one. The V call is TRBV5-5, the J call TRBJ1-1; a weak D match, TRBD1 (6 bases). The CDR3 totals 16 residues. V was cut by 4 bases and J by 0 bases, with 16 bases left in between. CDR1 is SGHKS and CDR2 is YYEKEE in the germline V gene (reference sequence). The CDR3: CASSQRGGGMNTEAFF. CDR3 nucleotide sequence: TGTGCCAGCAGCCAGAGAGGGGGGGGAATGAACACTGAAGCTTTCTTT.

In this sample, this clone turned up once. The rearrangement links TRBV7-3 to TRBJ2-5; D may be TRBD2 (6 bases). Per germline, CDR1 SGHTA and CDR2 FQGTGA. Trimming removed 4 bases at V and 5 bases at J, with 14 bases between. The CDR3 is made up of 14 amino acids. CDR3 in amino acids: CASSSGLPGETQYF. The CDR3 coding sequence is TGTGCCAGCAGCTCCGGACTACCGGGGGAGACCCAGTACTTC. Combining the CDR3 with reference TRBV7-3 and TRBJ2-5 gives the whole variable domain GAGVSQTPSNKVTEKGKYVELRCDPISGHTALYWYRQSLGQGPEFLIYFQGTGAADDSGLPNDRFFAVRPEGSVSTLKIQRTERGDSAVYLCASSSGLPGETQYFGPGTRLLVL.

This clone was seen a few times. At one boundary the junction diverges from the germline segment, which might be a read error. The CDR3 DNA is TGTGCCAGCAGCCAAGAAGGCAGGGTACTTCAGGCCCAGCATTTT. This translates into CASSQEGRVLQAQHF. The rearrangement uses TRBV4-2 and TRBJ1-5; D is possibly TRBD1 (5 bases). CDR1 is LGHNA, CDR2 YNFKEQ, per germline. The CDR3 runs 15 residues.

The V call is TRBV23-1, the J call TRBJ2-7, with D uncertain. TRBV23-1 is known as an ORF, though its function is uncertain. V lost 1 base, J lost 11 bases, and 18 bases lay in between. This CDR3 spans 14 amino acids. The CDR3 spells CASSQFPSLNYEYV. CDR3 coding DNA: TGCGCCAGCAGTCAATTTCCTAGTTTAAACTATGAGTACGTC.

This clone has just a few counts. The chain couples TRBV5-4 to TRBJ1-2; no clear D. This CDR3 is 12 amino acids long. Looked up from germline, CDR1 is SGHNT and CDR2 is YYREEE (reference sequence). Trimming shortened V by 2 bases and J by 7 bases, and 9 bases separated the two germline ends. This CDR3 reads CASSLQNSGYTF. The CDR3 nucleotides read TGTGCCAGCAGCTTACAGAATTCTGGCTACACCTTC.